The present T cell receptor (beta chain) was sequenced within a study of T cell changes during pregnancy in multiple sclerosis. Method: immunoSEQ multiplex PCR; TCRdb's copy keeps in-frame clones and lacks some. This sample has fewer than 85,000 clones, with 80% to 95% found just once. The CDR3 runs to 14 residues. Germline V gene data show CDR1 as MGHRA and CDR2 as YSYEKL. V lost 2 bases and J 7 bases, leaving 14 bases between the germline ends. Source: peripheral blood, taken in the first trimester of pregnancy. The chain employs TRBV4-1 and TRBJ1-1; D is uncertain. The sequence came from a female donor in good health, enrolled as a control in a pregnancy study. In DNA form, the CDR3 reads TGCGCCAGCAGCCAACTACGACACCTCGGTGAAGCTTTCTTT. Translating it yields CASSQLRHLGEAFF.